The 8 T cell receptor beta chains given below trace back to one sample, sequenced in a study of blood T cells in healthy people across ages. It was with a sample-barcoded 5' primer and a J-beta primer mix that a second PCR of roughly 7 to 12 cycles was run. Each CDR3 protein gets one entry after TCRdb re-called the 5' RACE reads with MiXCR. The table has 1.5 million to 2 million distinct CDR3 sequences, 49% seen once; the top ten hold 2.1%. Material: blood. The receptors shown here come from a woman in her forties in good health.

This clonotype was seen only a few times. The chain is built from TRBV18 and TRBJ2-7; D possibly uses TRBD1 or TRBD2 (5 bases each). CDR3 length equals 14 residues. V was clipped by 3 bases and J by 0 bases, with 9 bases between them. CDR1 and CDR2 (germline): KGHSH, LQKENI. In nucleotides, the CDR3 is TGTGCCAGCTCACCGGGGGATTTCTCCTACGAGCAGTACTTC. It is translated as CASSPGDFSYEQYF.

This clonotype was counted a few times. This chain connects TRBV7-6 to TRBJ2-1, with D maybe TRBD2 (7 bases). Germline V gene data show CDR1 as SGHVS and CDR2 as FNYEAQ. The CDR3 is made up of 17 amino acids. With 0 bases removed from V and 6 bases from J, the gap between germline ends came to 18 bases. Here the CDR3 reads CASSLAMGGANPNEQFF. CDR3 DNA: TGTGCCAGCAGCTTAGCGATGGGGGGGGCCAATCCCAATGAGCAGTTCTTC.

This clonotype was observed many times. The chain joins TRBV5-5 to TRBJ2-3, with TRBD2 matching over 9 bases. CDR1 and CDR2 from the germline V gene are SGHKS and YYEKEE (reference sequence). V shed 2 bases, J shed 2 bases, and the junction held 12 bases outside the gene matches. This CDR3 comprises 18 residues. CDR3: CASSFSQAGGYFTDTQYF. DNA for the CDR3: TGTGCCAGCAGCTTCTCTCAAGCGGGGGGCTATTTCACAGATACGCAGTATTTT.

This clonotype was detected a few times. The chain joins TRBV29-1 to TRBJ1-2; no reliable D call. The CDR3 is made up of 12 amino acids. Trimming took 7 bases from V and 3 from J, leaving 12 bases between them. Looked up from germline, CDR1 is SQVTM and CDR2 is ANQGSEA. This chain's CDR3 is CSAARPDYGYTF. The CDR3 DNA sequence: TGCAGCGCTGCAAGGCCCGACTATGGCTACACCTTC.

The chain combines TRBV4-2 with TRBJ2-7, with a tentative D call TRBD2 (6 bases). Trimming took off 2 bases at V and 0 bases at J, with 14 bases between the two ends. This CDR3 has 16 amino acids. CDR1 is LGHNA and CDR2 is YNFKEQ in the germline V gene. The DNA for the CDR3 is TGTGCCAGCAGCCAAATCTCTAGCGCTCCCTCCTACGAGCAGTACTTC. This codes for CASSQISSAPSYEQYF.

CDR3 sequence: CASSQDPAGPNTEAFF. The DNA for the CDR3 is TGTGCCAGCAGCCAAGATCCTGCCGGGCCGAACACTGAAGCTTTCTTT. V gene TRBV4-2 combines with J gene TRBJ1-1; D gene unclear. The V end lost 0 bases, the J end lost 1 base, and 12 bases lay between the germline ends. Germline assignment: CDR1 LGHNA and CDR2 YNFKEQ. The CDR3 has 16 amino acids.

The table lists this clonotype with a few counts. The chain employs TRBV5-1 and TRBJ2-7; 7 nucleotides line up with TRBD1. This CDR3 comprises 18 residues. The germline V gene encodes CDR1 SGHRS and CDR2 YFSETQ. Germline trimming cut 1 base from V and 0 bases from J; bases unmatched to any gene: 13. Here the CDR3 DNA reads TGCGCCAGCAGCTTGCCGCCGACAGGGCGTAGATCCTCCTACGAGCAGTACTTC. Translating gives CASSLPPTGRRSSYEQYF.

CDR3 DNA: TGTGCCAGCCGAGACGGCTCCTCCTCCTCCTACAATGAGCAGTTCTTC. It specifies CASRDGSSSSYNEQFF. The chain has TRBV6-1 and TRBJ2-1; no firm D call. The CDR3 covers 16 residues. Germline lookup yields CDR1 MNHNS and CDR2 SASEGT. V lost 8 bases to trimming and J lost 0 bases, with 17 bases between them.